This entry lists 13 T cell receptor beta chains sequenced from one sample in a study of blood T cell repertoires in COVID-19. This table comes from immunoSEQ multiplex PCR, and its TCRdb copy is limited to in-frame clones, with some not included. The table includes over 200,000 clones, approximately 80% detected once. Sample: PBMCs or T cells enriched from blood (not recorded which). The receptors here all came from a middle-aged man who had recovered from COVID-19.

This chain connects TRBV7-9 to TRBJ1-6, with 8 bases that match TRBD1. V was clipped by 5 bases and J by 5 bases; unmatched bases: 5. In germline, CDR1 is SEHNR, CDR2 FQNEAQ (reference sequence). This CDR3 is built from 15 residues. CDR3 loop: CASSTQGAHNSPLHF. Here the CDR3 DNA reads TGTGCCAGCAGCACTCAGGGGGCCCATAATTCACCCCTCCACTTT.

The chain recombines TRBV11-2 with TRBJ1-2; no definite D call. The CDR3 spans 14 residues. V lost 1 base and J lost 7, with 13 bases in between. Germline-derived CDR1 and CDR2 are SGHAT and FQNNGV. The CDR3 protein is CASSLGPDSSGYTF. As DNA, the CDR3 is TGTGCCAGCAGCTTAGGCCCGGACTCGAGTGGCTACACCTTC.

This clone showed up just a few times. The genes are TRBV15 and TRBJ2-4; D is possibly TRBD1 (5 bases). Germline V gives CDR1 LNHNV, CDR2 YYDKDF (reference sequence). The CDR3 spans 16 residues. The V and J ends lost 0 bases and 0 bases respectively, with 9 bases between them. CDR3 sequence: CATSRDLGAAKNIQYF. The CDR3 DNA reads as TGTGCCACCAGCAGAGATTTAGGGGCAGCCAAAAACATTCAGTACTTC.

V and J are TRBV7-2 and TRBJ2-7, with TRBD1 matching over 9 bases. Trimming took 4 bases from V and 1 from J; bases not matched to a gene: 8. Germline loops: CDR1 SGHTA, CDR2 FQGNSA. The CDR3 consists of 16 residues. As DNA, the CDR3 is TGTGCCAGCAGCTCGTCCGGGACAGGGATTTCCTACGAGCAGTACTTC. Its translation: CASSSSGTGISYEQYF.

The rearrangement links TRBV24-1 to TRBJ2-3; TRBD2 aligns across 8 bases. The CDR3 contains 14 residues. The germline gives CDR1 KGHDR, CDR2 SFDVKD. Germline trimming cut 3 bases from V and 9 bases from J; bases unmatched to any gene: 7. CDR3 in amino acids: CATSDRTSLATQYF. The CDR3 nucleotides read TGTGCCACCAGTGATAGGACTAGCTTAGCCACGCAGTATTTT.

The genes are TRBV30 and TRBJ1-1, with D possibly being TRBD1 (6 bases). Deletions cut 4 bases from V and 7 bases from J, with 10 bases between. Per the germline V gene, CDR1 is GTSNPN and CDR2 is SVGIG (reference sequence). The CDR3 runs 11 residues. CDR3 in DNA: TGTGCCTGGACGAGGACAGTTGAAGCTTTCTTT. This encodes CAWTRTVEAFF.

This sequence joins TRBV2 and TRBJ2-7; TRBD2 is a possible D gene (5 bases). Trimming cost V 8 bases and J 0 bases, with 20 bases left between them. The germline V gene encodes CDR1 SNHLY and CDR2 FYNNEI. The length of the CDR3 is 16 residues. CDR3 in amino acids: CASGNTRRLLSYEQYF. The CDR3 nucleotides are TGTGCCAGCGGGAATACACGGAGGCTCCTCTCCTACGAGCAGTACTTC.

There are a few counts of this clone. The V gene is TRBV7-9, the J gene TRBJ1-5; D perhaps matches TRBD1 (5 bases). This CDR3 comprises 13 residues. Germline V lookup: CDR1 SEHNR, CDR2 FQNEAQ (reference sequence). The V and J ends lost 5 bases and 5 bases respectively, with 10 bases between them. CDR3 bases: TGTGCCAGCAGCCGGTGGGGGGATCAGCCCCAGCATTTT. Amino acid sequence: CASSRWGDQPQHF.

The rearrangement links TRBV18 to TRBJ1-4, with 8 bases lining up with TRBD1. Germline CDR1 is KGHSH and CDR2 is LQKENI. With 2 bases clipped from V and 7 bases from J, the junction kept 3 bases outside the gene matches. CDR3 length: 14 residues. CDR3 in amino acids: CASSPGQGAEKLFF. The CDR3 nucleotides are TGTGCCAGCTCACCAGGGCAGGGGGCTGAAAAACTGTTTTTT.

This clone was found a few times. This chain joins TRBV7-6 and TRBJ2-7; D is possibly TRBD2 (5 bases). This CDR3 is built from 14 residues. Germline CDR1 is SGHVS and CDR2 is FNYEAQ. Between the trimmed V and J ends, which lost 0 bases and 3 bases, there was a span of 9 bases. The DNA of the CDR3 is TGTGCCAGCAGCTTAGCTCCGGGAAGCTACGAGCAGTACTTC. Residues: CASSLAPGSYEQYF.

The chain is built from TRBV6-2 or TRBV6-3 and TRBJ1-5; TRBD1 is a possible D gene (5 bases). The V and J ends lost 5 bases and 6 bases respectively, with 17 bases between them. CDR1 and CDR2 from the germline V gene are MNHEY and SVGEGT. The CDR3 loop spans 15 amino acids. CDR3 sequence reads: CASSATWGEGQPQHF. CDR3 nucleotide sequence: TGTGCCAGCAGTGCTACTTGGGGCGAAGGTCAGCCCCAGCATTTT.

The CDR3 is CARPEIPYRAANEKLFF. The CDR3 bases are TGTGCCCGCCCGGAAATCCCCTACAGGGCGGCTAATGAAAAACTGTTTTTT. This chain connects TRBV7-9 to TRBJ1-4, with D tentatively TRBD1 (6 bases). Trimming shortened V by 11 bases and J by 3 bases, and 25 bases separated the two germline ends. The CDR3 contains 17 residues. Germline CDR1 SEHNR, CDR2 FQNEAQ (reference sequence). The complete variable domain, with remaining parts taken from reference TRBV7-9 and TRBJ1-4, reads DTGVSQNPRHKITKRGQNVTFRCDPISEHNRLYWYRQTLGQGPEFLTYFQNEAQLEKSRLLSDRFSAERPKGSFSTLEIQRTEQGDSAMYLCARPEIPYRAANEKLFFGSGTQLSVL.

The V gene is TRBV5-1, the J gene TRBJ2-7; possibly TRBD2 for D (6 bases). This CDR3 spans 16 amino acids. V was clipped by 0 bases and J by 6 bases, with 19 bases between them. Germline V gene lookup returns CDR1 SGHRS and CDR2 YFSETQ. CDR3 DNA: TGCGCCAGCAGCTTGGCGATCGGGGGATCTTTTCGCGAGCAGTACTTC. Protein: CASSLAIGGSFREQYF.